These T cell receptor beta chains were read from a single sample in a study of blood T cell repertoires in COVID-19. Profiled with immunoSEQ multiplex PCR; TCRdb holds only in-frame clones, not every one. The sample lists 35,000 to 50,000 clones, about 85% occurring once. Sequenced: peripheral blood. These receptors all come from a woman aged 70 to 79 in a cohort sampled during active COVID-19. Both conserved end residues are part of each CDR3. D genes are given only for firm matches. Not all rows give a size; the values are once, few, many and, for expanded clones, a class.

j_gene,abundance,d_gene,v_gene,CDR3nt,CDR3aa
TRBJ2-5,once,-,TRBV27,TGTGCCAGCAGTTTTAGTTCTGCAGGTCGGGAGACCCAGTACTTC,CASSFSSAGRETQYF
TRBJ2-5,-,TRBD1,TRBV7-9,TGTGCCAGCAGCAACCGTTTCGGGACAGCATCCCAAGAGACCCAGTACTTC,CASSNRFGTASQETQYF
TRBJ2-3,once,-,TRBV6-4,TGTGCCAGCAGCCTCCCCTTTCGAGCGGATAGCACAGATACGCAGTATTTT,CASSLPFRADSTDTQYF
TRBJ2-2,-,-,TRBV7-3,TGTGCCAGCAGCTCCCAGTTAACCGGGGAGCTGTTTTTT,CASSSQLTGELFF
TRBJ1-1,-,-,TRBV6-1,TGTGCCAGCAGTGAAGCTTGGACTCCGAACACTGAAGCTTTCTTT,CASSEAWTPNTEAFF
TRBJ1-5,-,TRBD1,TRBV6-5,TGTGCCAGCAGTTACGGGACAGGGCGAAATCAGCCCCAGCATTTT,CASSYGTGRNQPQHF
TRBJ2-7,-,TRBD2,TRBV10-1,TGCGCCAGCATGTGGGGGGGGGAGGACTTGTACTCCTACGAGCAGTACTTC,CASMWGGEDLYSYEQYF
TRBJ1-3,-,-,TRBV3-1/TRBV3-2,TGTGCCAGCAGTCAGGGGTACTCTGGAAACACCATATATTTT,CASSQGYSGNTIYF
TRBJ2-3,-,-,TRBV30,TGTGCCTGGAGTGTAGGTGGGGGCGGCACAGATACGCAGTATTTT,CAWSVGGGGTDTQYF
TRBJ2-2,-,TRBD2,TRBV18,TGTGCCAGCTCCTCGCGGCGGCTACTAGCGGGAGGCCCCGGGGAGCTGTTTTTT,CASSSRRLLAGGPGELFF
TRBJ2-1,-,-,TRBV12-3/TRBV12-4,TGTGCCAGCAAAACTACTTACAATGAGCAGTTCTTC,CASKTTYNEQFF
TRBJ2-7,-,TRBD1,TRBV10-3,TGTGCCACATGGGGACAGGGGGACCCCTCCTACGAGCAGTACTTC,CATWGQGDPSYEQYF
TRBJ2-1,once,-,TRBV5-4,TGTGCCAGCAGCCCGTATGGCAGGGCTGAGCAGTTCTTC,CASSPYGRAEQFF
TRBJ2-2,-,TRBD2,TRBV6-2/TRBV6-3,TGTGCCAGCAGTCAAAGACTAGCGGGAAGTGGCGGGGAGCTGTTTTTT,CASSQRLAGSGGELFF
TRBJ2-7,once,TRBD1,TRBV29-1,TGCAGCGTCGGGACAGCCTCCTACGAGCAGTACTTC,CSVGTASYEQYF
TRBJ2-1,-,TRBD1,TRBV27,TGTGCCAGCAGATCAGGGGGCGCGGACTTCAATGAGCAGTTCTTC,CASRSGGADFNEQFF
TRBJ1-1,-,-,TRBV18,TGTGCCAGCTCACCGGTCAGGGGGAACACTGAAGCTTTCTTT,CASSPVRGNTEAFF
TRBJ2-3,-,-,TRBV30,TGTGCCTGGAGTGTACTGGGCGGGGTATACACAGATACGCAGTATTTT,CAWSVLGGVYTDTQYF
TRBJ1-1,once,-,TRBV28,TGTGCCAGCAGTTTGGGGCGGGAGGAAGCTTTCTTT,CASSLGREEAFF
TRBJ2-5,-,TRBD2,TRBV5-1,TGCGCCAGCAGCCCCGGGCTAGCGGGAGAGACCCAGTACTTC,CASSPGLAGETQYF
TRBJ2-7,-,TRBD2,TRBV10-3,TGTGCCATCAGCCCCGGACTAGCGGGATCCTACGAGCAGTACTTC,CAISPGLAGSYEQYF
TRBJ2-3,medium-sized,-,TRBV19,TGTGCCAGTAGTATAGGCGTGGATACGCAGTATTTT,CASSIGVDTQYF
TRBJ1-3,-,-,TRBV11-2,TGTGCCAGCAGCTTTAGCTCGGACCGCCACAGGAACACCATATATTTT,CASSFSSDRHRNTIYF
TRBJ2-5,-,TRBD1,TRBV5-5,TGTGCCAGCAGCTTCTGGGCAGGGGGCGACCAAGAGACCCAGTACTTC,CASSFWAGGDQETQYF
TRBJ1-2,-,-,TRBV7-2,TGTGCCAGCAGCTTATTTGTCGACTCGGAGGGCTACACCTTC,CASSLFVDSEGYTF
TRBJ2-4,-,-,TRBV9,TGTGCCAGCAGCGTAGGATCGGGGGACATTCAGTACTTC,CASSVGSGDIQYF
TRBJ1-4,-,TRBD1,TRBV18,TGTGCCAGCTCACCCCCCAACGCCAGGGGGAATGAAAAACTGTTTTTT,CASSPPNARGNEKLFF
TRBJ2-7,-,-,TRBV18,TGTGCCAGCTCACCAGTCGGGGGAGGAGTAAACGAGCAGTACTTC,CASSPVGGGVNEQYF
TRBJ1-4,-,TRBD1,TRBV6-1,TGTGCCAGCAGTGAGAGGACAGGGTATGAAAAACTGTTTTTT,CASSERTGYEKLFF
TRBJ2-1,-,-,TRBV3-1/TRBV3-2,TGTGCCAGCAGCCAAGATACCCGGGTGGAGTTCTTC,CASSQDTRVEFF
TRBJ1-1,-,-,TRBV6-5,TGTGCCAGCAGTTACTCGTACGGTTCTATGAACACTGAAGCTTTCTTT,CASSYSYGSMNTEAFF
TRBJ2-5,-,-,TRBV3-1/TRBV3-2,TGTGCCAGCAGCTTCCTGGGGGGGGCGACCCAGTACTTC,CASSFLGGATQYF
TRBJ2-1,-,TRBD1,TRBV19,TGTGCCAGTACCTCCGGGACAGGGATCTACAATGAGCAGTTCTTC,CASTSGTGIYNEQFF
TRBJ2-2,-,TRBD2,TRBV19,TGTGCCAGTAGTATGCGGGGGCCTCGGCTAGCGGGAGTGGTCGGGGAGCTGTTTTTT,CASSMRGPRLAGVVGELFF
TRBJ2-5,-,-,TRBV27,TGTGCCAGCAGTCCCTACCGACAGATGTACCAAGAGACCCAGTACTTC,CASSPYRQMYQETQYF
TRBJ2-7,-,TRBD2,TRBV30,TGTGCCTTCTTTACGGGAGGGCCAGGAGAGCAGTACTTC,CAFFTGGPGEQYF
TRBJ2-7,-,TRBD2,TRBV7-2,TGTGCCAGCAGCGACCCACTAGCGGGAGAAGTATACCACGAGCAGTACTTC,CASSDPLAGEVYHEQYF
TRBJ2-7,-,TRBD2,TRBV6-5,TGTGCCAGCAGAGAGACTAGCGGGAGCTACGAGCAGTACTTC,CASRETSGSYEQYF
TRBJ1-1,many,-,TRBV6-5,TGTGCCAGCAGTCGTGACAGATCCACTGAAGCTTTCTTT,CASSRDRSTEAFF
TRBJ2-7,-,TRBD1,TRBV5-1,TGCGCCAGCAGCTCTATTTCGGGACAGGGTACCTACGAGCAGTACTTC,CASSSISGQGTYEQYF
TRBJ2-3,-,TRBD2,TRBV5-1,TGCGCCAGCAGCACCCCGACTAGCGGGAGCACAGATACGCAGTATTTT,CASSTPTSGSTDTQYF
TRBJ1-5,-,-,TRBV6-6,TGTGCCAGCACAACAGGGCCGGGGCAGCCCCAGCATTTT,CASTTGPGQPQHF
TRBJ1-2,-,-,TRBV24-1,TGTGCCACCAGTGAGGCGGGACCTAACTATGGCTACACCTTC,CATSEAGPNYGYTF
TRBJ2-7,-,-,TRBV18,TGTGCCAGCTCCCCCCTCCGCGGGGCCACCTACGAGCAGTACTTC,CASSPLRGATYEQYF
TRBJ1-5,-,TRBD1,TRBV4-1,TGCGCCAGCAGCCCGGGGACAGCCTTCAATCAGCCCCAGCATTTT,CASSPGTAFNQPQHF
TRBJ1-6,-,-,TRBV30,TGTGCCTGGACCAGTAATTCACCCCTCCACTTT,CAWTSNSPLHF
TRBJ1-2,-,TRBD1,TRBV18,TGTGCCAGCTCACCACCAGACAGGGGGCCTGATGGCTACACCTTC,CASSPPDRGPDGYTF
TRBJ2-2,-,-,TRBV7-9,TGTGCCAGCAGCTCCGGCCCCCCGGGATTGACCGGGGAGCTGTTTTTT,CASSSGPPGLTGELFF
TRBJ2-1,few,TRBD2,TRBV7-9,TGTGCCAGCAGCTTAGCTCCTAGCGGCAATGAGCAGTTCTTC,CASSLAPSGNEQFF
TRBJ2-6,-,TRBD2,TRBV4-1,TGCGCCAGCAGCCCTCCCGCACTAGCGGGAGTCTCGGGGGCCAACGTCCTGACTTTC,CASSPPALAGVSGANVLTF